Shown below are 8 T cell receptor beta chains from a single sample sequenced in a study of T cell repertoires in aging, cancer and after chemotherapy. A mixed TRB-A/B primer pool amplified rearranged TRB by multiplex touch-down PCR. TCRdb processed the multiplex PCR reads anew with MiXCR; each CDR3 protein has one entry. Of some 1,400 distinct CDR3 sequences in the sample, 20% to 30% are singletons; the top ten hold about four fifths. Amplification of TCR beta used genomic DNA extracted from peripheral blood. Material: blood. The origin of the receptors is a human donor with a blood cancer.

By sample share, this clonotype is medium-sized. The chain links TRBV6-1 to TRBJ2-3; tentatively, D is TRBD1 or TRBD2 (7 bases each). V was shortened by 6 bases and J by 5 bases, with 21 bases between the two germline ends. Per the germline V gene, CDR1 is MNHNS and CDR2 is SASEGT. There are 16 residues in the CDR3. The CDR3: CASRIPGGGARDTQYF. Here the CDR3 DNA reads TGTGCCAGCAGAATTCCAGGGGGGGGGGCAAGAGATACGCAGTATTTT.

The chain uses TRBV7-9 and TRBJ1-5; the D is unclear. The CDR3 has 15 amino acids. Trimming took off 5 bases at V and 4 bases at J, with 15 bases between the two ends. CDR1 and CDR2 from the germline V gene are SEHNR and FQNEAQ (reference sequence). Written as DNA, the CDR3 is TGTGCCAGCAGCCCTCGGGGAGGATGGAATCAGCCCCAGCATTTT. Amino acids: CASSPRGGWNQPQHF.

J is TRBJ2-7 and V is TRBV7-2, with D hard to call. V lost 4 bases and J 1 base, leaving 11 bases between the germline ends. The germline gives CDR1 SGHTA, CDR2 FQGNSA. The CDR3 is 14 residues long. The CDR3 DNA sequence: TGTGCCAGCAGCTCCAACCAGGTTTCCTACGAGCAGTACTTC. It is translated as CASSSNQVSYEQYF. The whole variable domain, filled in from reference TRBV7-2 and TRBJ2-7, reads GAGVSQSPSNKVTEKGKDVELRCDPISGHTALYWYRQSLGQGLEFLIYFQGNSAPDKSGLPSDRFSAERTGGSVSTLTIQRTQQEDSAVYLCASSSNQVSYEQYFGPGTRLTVT.

In its sample, this clonotype was seen a few times. This rearrangement joins TRBV5-1 to TRBJ2-3, with 8 positions matching TRBD2. CDR3 length equals 16 residues. Germline CDR1 SGHRS, CDR2 YFSETQ. With 0 bases clipped from V and 2 bases from J, the junction kept 5 bases outside the gene matches. In DNA, the CDR3 is TGCGCCAGCAGCTTGGTGGCGGGGGGACTCACAGATACGCAGTATTTT. Translated, it gives CASSLVAGGLTDTQYF.

In its sample, this clonotype is medium-sized. The rearrangement links TRBV19 to TRBJ2-3; 10 nucleotides line up with TRBD2. From germline, CDR1 is LNHDA and CDR2 SQIVND (reference sequence). The V gene end was trimmed by 8 bases and the J gene end by 1 base; junction bases not matched to a gene: 6. The CDR3 loop spans 15 amino acids. DNA for the CDR3: TGTGCCAGTTCCGTAGCGGGGGGACGCACAGATACGCAGTATTTT. This encodes CASSVAGGRTDTQYF.

This clonotype was seen just once. This chain uses TRBV5-1 with TRBJ1-1; no reliable D call. V gave up 0 bases and J gave up 4 bases, with 22 bases separating them. The CDR3 is 18 amino acids. Germline loops: CDR1 SGHRS, CDR2 YFSETQ. The CDR3 here is CASSLDGYGGLSGTEAFF. CDR3 nucleotide sequence: TGCGCCAGCAGCTTGGATGGGTACGGAGGACTGTCGGGCACTGAAGCTTTCTTT.

The J gene is TRBJ2-7, the V gene TRBV6-1; the match to TRBD1 covers 8 bases. The J segment lost 2 bases and the V segment lost 8 bases, leaving 5 bases of the junction unmatched. Germline loops: CDR1 MNHNS, CDR2 SASEGT. CDR3 length: 13 residues. The CDR3 protein is CASSMTGAYEQYF. DNA of the CDR3: TGTGCCAGCTCAATGACAGGGGCCTACGAGCAGTACTTC.

This clonotype was found a few times. The rearrangement joins TRBV28 to TRBJ2-3; a weak D match, TRBD1 (5 bases). CDR1 MDHEN and CDR2 SYDVKM come from the germline V gene. Trimming took 3 bases from V and 1 from J, leaving 8 bases between them. This CDR3 contains 14 residues. The DNA for the CDR3 is TGTGCCAGCAGTTTTTTACAGGGCACAGATACGCAGTATTTT. Translating gives CASSFLQGTDTQYF. Drawing the rest from reference TRBV28 and TRBJ2-3, the complete variable domain is DVKVTQSSRYLVKRTGEKVFLECVQDMDHENMFWYRQDPGLGLRLIYFSYDVKMKEKGDIPEGYSVSREKKERFSLILESASTNQTSMYLCASSFLQGTDTQYFGPGTRLTVL.